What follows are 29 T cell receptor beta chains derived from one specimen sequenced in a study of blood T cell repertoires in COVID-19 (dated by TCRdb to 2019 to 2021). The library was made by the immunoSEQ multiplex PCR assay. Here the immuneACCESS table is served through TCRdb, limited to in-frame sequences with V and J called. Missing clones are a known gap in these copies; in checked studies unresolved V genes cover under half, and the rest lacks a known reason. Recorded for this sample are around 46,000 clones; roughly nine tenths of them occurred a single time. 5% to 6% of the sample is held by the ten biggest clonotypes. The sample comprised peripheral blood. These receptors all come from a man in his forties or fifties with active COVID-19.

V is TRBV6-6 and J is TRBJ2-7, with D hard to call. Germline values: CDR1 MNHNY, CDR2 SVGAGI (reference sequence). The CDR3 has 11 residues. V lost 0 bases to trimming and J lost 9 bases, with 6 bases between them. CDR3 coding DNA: TGTGCCAGCAGTTACTCCAGAGGGCAGTACTTC. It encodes CASSYSRGQYF.

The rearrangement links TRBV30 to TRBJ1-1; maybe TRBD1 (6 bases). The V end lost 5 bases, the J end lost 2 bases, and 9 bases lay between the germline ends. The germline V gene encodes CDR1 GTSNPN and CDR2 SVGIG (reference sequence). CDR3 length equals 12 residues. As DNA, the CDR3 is TGTGCCTGGGGACAGTTCAACACTGAAGCTTTCTTT. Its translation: CAWGQFNTEAFF.

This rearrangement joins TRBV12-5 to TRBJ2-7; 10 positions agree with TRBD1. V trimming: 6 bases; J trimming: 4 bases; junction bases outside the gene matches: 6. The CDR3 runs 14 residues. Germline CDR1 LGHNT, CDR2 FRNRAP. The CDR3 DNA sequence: TGTGCTAGTGGGACGGGGACAGGGGTTTACGAGCAGTACTTC. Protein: CASGTGTGVYEQYF.

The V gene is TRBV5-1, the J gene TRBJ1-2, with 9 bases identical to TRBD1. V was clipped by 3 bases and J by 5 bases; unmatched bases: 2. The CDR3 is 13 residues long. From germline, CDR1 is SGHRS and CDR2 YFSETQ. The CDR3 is CASSYDRGYGYTF. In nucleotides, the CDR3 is TGCGCCAGCAGCTATGACAGGGGGTATGGCTACACCTTC.

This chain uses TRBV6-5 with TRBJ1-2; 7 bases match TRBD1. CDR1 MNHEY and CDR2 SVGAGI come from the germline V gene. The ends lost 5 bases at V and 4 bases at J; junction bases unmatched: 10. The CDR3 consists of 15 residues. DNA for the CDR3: TGTGCCAGCAGTCCCTCGACAGGGTTCGGCTATGGCTACACCTTC. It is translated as CASSPSTGFGYGYTF.

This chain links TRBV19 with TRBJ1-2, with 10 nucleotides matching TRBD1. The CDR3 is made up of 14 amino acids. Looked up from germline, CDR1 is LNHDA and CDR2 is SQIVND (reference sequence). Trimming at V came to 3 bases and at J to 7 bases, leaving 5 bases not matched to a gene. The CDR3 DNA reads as TGTGCCAGTAGTATCCGGGACAGGGGTCGTGGCTACACCTTC. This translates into CASSIRDRGRGYTF.

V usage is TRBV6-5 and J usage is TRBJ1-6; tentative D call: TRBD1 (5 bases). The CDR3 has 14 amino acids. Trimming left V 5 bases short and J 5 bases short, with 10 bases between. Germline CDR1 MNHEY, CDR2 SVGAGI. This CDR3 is CASSNRQNNSPLHF. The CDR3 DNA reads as TGTGCCAGCAGTAACCGACAGAATAATTCACCCCTCCACTTT.

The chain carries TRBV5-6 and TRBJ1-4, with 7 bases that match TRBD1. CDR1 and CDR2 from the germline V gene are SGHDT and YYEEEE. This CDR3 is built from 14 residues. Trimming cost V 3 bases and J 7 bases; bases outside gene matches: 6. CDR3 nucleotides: TGTGCCAGCAGCTCCGGGACAGTTCCTGAAAAACTGTTTTTT. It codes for CASSSGTVPEKLFF.

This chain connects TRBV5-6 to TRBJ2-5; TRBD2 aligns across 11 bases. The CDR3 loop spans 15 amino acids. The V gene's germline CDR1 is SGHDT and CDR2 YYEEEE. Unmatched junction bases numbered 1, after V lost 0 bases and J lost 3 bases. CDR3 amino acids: CASSLVSGREETQYF. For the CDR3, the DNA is TGTGCCAGCAGCTTGGTTAGCGGGAGGGAAGAGACCCAGTACTTC. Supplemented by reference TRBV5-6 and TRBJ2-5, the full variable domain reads DAGVTQSPTHLIKTRGQQVTLRCSPKSGHDTVSWYQQALGQGPQFIFQYYEEEERQRGNFPDRFSGHQFPNYSSELNVNALLLGDSALYLCASSLVSGREETQYFGPGTRLLVL.

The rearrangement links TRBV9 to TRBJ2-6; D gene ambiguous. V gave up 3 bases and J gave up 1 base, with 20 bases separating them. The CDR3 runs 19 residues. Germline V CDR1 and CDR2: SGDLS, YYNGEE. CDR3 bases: TGTGCCAGCAGCGCCCGGCGACTGAGGATTCCTTCTGGGGCCAACGTCCTGACTTTC. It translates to CASSARRLRIPSGANVLTF.

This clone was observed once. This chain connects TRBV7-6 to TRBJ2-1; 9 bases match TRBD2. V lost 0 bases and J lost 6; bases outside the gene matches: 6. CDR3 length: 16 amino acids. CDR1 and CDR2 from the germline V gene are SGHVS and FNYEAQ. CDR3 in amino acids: CASSLALAGVGNEQFF. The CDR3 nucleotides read TGTGCCAGCAGCTTAGCTTTAGCGGGAGTGGGCAATGAGCAGTTCTTC.

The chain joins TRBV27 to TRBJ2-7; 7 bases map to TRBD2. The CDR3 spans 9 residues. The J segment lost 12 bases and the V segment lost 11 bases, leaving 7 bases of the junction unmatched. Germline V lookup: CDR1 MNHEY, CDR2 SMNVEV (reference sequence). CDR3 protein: CACGGVWYF. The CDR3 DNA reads TGTGCCTGCGGGGGAGTATGGTACTTC.

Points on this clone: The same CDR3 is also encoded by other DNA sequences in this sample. The DNA for the CDR3 is TGTGCCAGCAGCTTACGGGGGCGGGGGACTAGCGGGAGAGCGGGGGAGCAGTACTTC. This gives the protein CASSLRGRGTSGRAGEQYF. The chain is built from TRBV7-8 and TRBJ2-7; 14 nucleotides match TRBD2. This CDR3 has 19 amino acids. The germline V gene has CDR1 SGHVS and CDR2 FQNEAQ. The ends lost 2 bases at V and 7 bases at J; junction bases unmatched: 16.

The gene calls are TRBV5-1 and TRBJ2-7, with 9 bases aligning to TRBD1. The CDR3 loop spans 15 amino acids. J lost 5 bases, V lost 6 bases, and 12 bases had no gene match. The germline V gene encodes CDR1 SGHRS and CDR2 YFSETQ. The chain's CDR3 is CASNIMTGTGNEQYF. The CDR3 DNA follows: TGCGCCAGCAACATTATGACCGGGACAGGGAACGAGCAGTACTTC.

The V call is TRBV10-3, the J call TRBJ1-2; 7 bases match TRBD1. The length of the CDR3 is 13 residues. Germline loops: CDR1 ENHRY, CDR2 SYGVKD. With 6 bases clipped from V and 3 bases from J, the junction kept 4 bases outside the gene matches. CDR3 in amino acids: CAISTRGDYGYTF. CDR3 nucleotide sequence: TGTGCCATCAGCACCAGGGGGGACTATGGCTACACCTTC.

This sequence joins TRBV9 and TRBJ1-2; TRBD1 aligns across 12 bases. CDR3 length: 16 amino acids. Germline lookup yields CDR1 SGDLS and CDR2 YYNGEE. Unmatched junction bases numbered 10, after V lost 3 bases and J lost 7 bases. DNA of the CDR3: TGTGCCAGCAGCGAGAGGACGGGACAGGGGGCGCGTGGCTACACCTTC. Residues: CASSERTGQGARGYTF.

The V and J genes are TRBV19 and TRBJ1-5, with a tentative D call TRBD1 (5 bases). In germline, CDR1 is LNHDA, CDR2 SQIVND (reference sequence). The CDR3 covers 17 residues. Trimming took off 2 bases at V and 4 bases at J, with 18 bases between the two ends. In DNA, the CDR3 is TGTGCCAGTAGTATAAGCGGGGCAACTATAGGAAATCAGCCCCAGCATTTT. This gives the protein CASSISGATIGNQPQHF. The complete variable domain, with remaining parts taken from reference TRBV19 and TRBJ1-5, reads DGGITQSPKYLFRKEGQNVTLSCEQNLNHDAMYWYRQDPGQGLRLIYYSQIVNDFQKGDIAEGYSVSREKKESFPLTVTSAQKNPTAFYLCASSISGATIGNQPQHFGDGTRLSIL.

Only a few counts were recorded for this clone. The CDR3 DNA reads TGCGCCAGCAGCTTCGGTGGGGGGGCCGGGAACACTGAAGCTTTCTTT. Its translation: CASSFGGGAGNTEAFF. This chain uses TRBV5-1 with TRBJ1-1; a possible D gene is TRBD1 (6 bases). V was shortened by 2 bases and J by 1 base, with 15 bases between the two germline ends. The CDR3 spans 16 residues. Germline values: CDR1 SGHRS, CDR2 YFSETQ.

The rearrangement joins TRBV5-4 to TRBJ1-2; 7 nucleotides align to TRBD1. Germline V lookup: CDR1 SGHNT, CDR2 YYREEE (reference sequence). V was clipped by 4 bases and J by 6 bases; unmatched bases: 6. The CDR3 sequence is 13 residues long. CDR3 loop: CASSTGTDHGYTF. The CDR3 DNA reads TGTGCCAGCAGCACGGGGACAGACCATGGCTACACCTTC. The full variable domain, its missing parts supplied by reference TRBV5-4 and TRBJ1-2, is ETGVTQSPTHLIKTRGQQVTLRCSSQSGHNTVSWYQQALGQGPQFIFQYYREEENGRGNFPPRFSGLQFPNYSSELNVNALELDDSALYLCASSTGTDHGYTFGSGTRLTVV.

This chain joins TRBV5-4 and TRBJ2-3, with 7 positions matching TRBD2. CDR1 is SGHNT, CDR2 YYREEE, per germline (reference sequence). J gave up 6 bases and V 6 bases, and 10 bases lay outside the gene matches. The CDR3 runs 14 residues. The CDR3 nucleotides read TGTGCCAGCACAGGCGGGAGCCGTCGTGATACGCAGTATTTT. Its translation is CASTGGSRRDTQYF.

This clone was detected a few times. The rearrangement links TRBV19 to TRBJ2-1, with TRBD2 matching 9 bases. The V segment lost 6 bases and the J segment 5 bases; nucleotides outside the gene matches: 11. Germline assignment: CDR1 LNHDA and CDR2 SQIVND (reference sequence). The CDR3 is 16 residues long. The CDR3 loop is CASSLNLAGYDNEQFF. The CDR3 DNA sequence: TGTGCCAGTAGCCTTAATCTAGCGGGATACGACAATGAGCAGTTCTTC.

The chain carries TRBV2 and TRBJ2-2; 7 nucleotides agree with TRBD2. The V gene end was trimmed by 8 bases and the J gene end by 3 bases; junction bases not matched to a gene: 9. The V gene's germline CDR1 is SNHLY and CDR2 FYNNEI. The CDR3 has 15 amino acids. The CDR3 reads CASVGGGDYTGELFF. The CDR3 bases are TGTGCCAGCGTTGGGGGAGGGGATTACACCGGGGAGCTGTTTTTT.

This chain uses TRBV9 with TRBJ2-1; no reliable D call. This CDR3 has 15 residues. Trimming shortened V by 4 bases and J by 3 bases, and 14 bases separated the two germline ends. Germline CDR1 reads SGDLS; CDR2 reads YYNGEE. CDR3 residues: CASSPPRVLYNEQFF. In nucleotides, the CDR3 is TGTGCCAGCAGCCCCCCGCGCGTCCTCTACAATGAGCAGTTCTTC.

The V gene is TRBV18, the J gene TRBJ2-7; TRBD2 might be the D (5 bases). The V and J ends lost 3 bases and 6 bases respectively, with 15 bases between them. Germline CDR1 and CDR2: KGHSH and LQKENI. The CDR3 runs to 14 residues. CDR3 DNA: TGTGCCAGCTCACCGACCCCCACGGCGGGCGAGCAGTACTTC. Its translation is CASSPTPTAGEQYF. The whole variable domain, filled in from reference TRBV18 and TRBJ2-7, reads NAGVMQNPRHLVRRRGQEARLRCSPMKGHSHVYWYRQLPEEGLKFMVYLQKENIIDESGMPKERFSAEFPKEGPSILRIQQVVRGDSAAYFCASSPTPTAGEQYFGPGTRLTVT.

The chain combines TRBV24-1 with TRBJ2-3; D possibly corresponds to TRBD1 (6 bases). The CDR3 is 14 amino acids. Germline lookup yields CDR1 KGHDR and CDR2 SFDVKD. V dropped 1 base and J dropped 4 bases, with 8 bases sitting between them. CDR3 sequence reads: CATSDLTGPDTQYF. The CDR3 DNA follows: TGTGCCACCAGTGATTTAACAGGGCCAGATACGCAGTATTTT.

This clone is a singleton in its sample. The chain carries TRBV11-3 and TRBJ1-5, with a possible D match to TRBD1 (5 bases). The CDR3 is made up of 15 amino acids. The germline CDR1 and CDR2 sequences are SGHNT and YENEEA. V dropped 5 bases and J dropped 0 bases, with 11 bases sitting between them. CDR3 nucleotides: TGTGCCAGCAGCCTCGGGGGAGATAGCAATCAGCCCCAGCATTTT. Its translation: CASSLGGDSNQPQHF.

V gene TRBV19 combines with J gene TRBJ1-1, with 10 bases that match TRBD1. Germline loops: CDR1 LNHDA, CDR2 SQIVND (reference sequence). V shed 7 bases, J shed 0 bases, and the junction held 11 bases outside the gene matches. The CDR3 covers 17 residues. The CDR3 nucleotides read TGTGCCAGTACCTCTGGAGGGACAGGGGATTTGAACACTGAAGCTTTCTTT. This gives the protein CASTSGGTGDLNTEAFF. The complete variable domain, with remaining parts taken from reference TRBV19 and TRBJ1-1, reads DGGITQSPKYLFRKEGQNVTLSCEQNLNHDAMYWYRQDPGQGLRLIYYSQIVNDFQKGDIAEGYSVSREKKESFPLTVTSAQKNPTAFYLCASTSGGTGDLNTEAFFGQGTRLTVV.

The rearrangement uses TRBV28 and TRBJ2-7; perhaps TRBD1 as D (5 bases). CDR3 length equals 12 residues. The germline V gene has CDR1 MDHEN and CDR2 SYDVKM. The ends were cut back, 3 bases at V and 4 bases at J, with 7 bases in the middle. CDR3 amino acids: CASSLDTYEQYF. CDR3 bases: TGTGCCAGCAGTTTGGACACTTACGAGCAGTACTTC. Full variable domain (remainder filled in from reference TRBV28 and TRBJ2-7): DVKVTQSSRYLVKRTGEKVFLECVQDMDHENMFWYRQDPGLGLRLIYFSYDVKMKEKGDIPEGYSVSREKKERFSLILESASTNQTSMYLCASSLDTYEQYFGPGTRLTVT.

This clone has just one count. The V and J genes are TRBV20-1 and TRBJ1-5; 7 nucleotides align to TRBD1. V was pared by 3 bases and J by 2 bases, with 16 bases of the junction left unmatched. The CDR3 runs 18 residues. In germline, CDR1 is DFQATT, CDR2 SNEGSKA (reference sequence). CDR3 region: CSASDGQARPPGNQPQHF. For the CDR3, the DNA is TGCAGTGCTAGTGACGGACAGGCGCGTCCCCCCGGCAATCAGCCCCAGCATTTT.